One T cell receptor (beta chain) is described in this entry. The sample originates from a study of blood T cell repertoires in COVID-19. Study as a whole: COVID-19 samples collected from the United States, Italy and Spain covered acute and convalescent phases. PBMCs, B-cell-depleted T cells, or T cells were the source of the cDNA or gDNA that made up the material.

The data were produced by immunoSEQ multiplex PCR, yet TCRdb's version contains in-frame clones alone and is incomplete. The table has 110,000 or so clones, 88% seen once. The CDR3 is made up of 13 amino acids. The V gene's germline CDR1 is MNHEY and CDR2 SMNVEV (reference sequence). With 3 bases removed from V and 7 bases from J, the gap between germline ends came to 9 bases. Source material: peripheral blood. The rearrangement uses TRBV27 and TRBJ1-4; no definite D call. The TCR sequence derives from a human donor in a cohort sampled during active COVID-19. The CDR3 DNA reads TGTGCCAGCAGTTTTACAAGCGGTGAAAAACTGTTTTTT. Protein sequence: CASSFTSGEKLFF.